These 18 T cell receptor beta chains originate from one sample sequenced in a study of blood T cell repertoires in COVID-19. The data were produced by immunoSEQ multiplex PCR, yet TCRdb's version contains in-frame clones alone and is incomplete. Of over 130,000 clones in the sample, over 80% were seen once. Sequencing was performed on peripheral blood. These receptors were obtained from a woman over 75 with acute or convalescent COVID-19.

V gene TRBV15 combines with J gene TRBJ2-7; D gene ambiguous. The CDR3 consists of 14 residues. The germline gives CDR1 LNHNV, CDR2 YYDKDF (reference sequence). The germline V and J ends were trimmed by 0 bases and 6 bases, with 12 bases remaining between them. This CDR3 reads CATSRDPGTGEQYF. CDR3 sequence (DNA): TGTGCCACCAGCAGAGACCCGGGTACCGGCGAGCAGTACTTC. The full variable domain, rest sourced from reference TRBV15 and TRBJ2-7, is DAMVIQNPRYQVTQFGKPVTLSCSQTLNHNVMYWYQQKSSQAPKLLFHYYDKDFNNEADTPDNFQSRRPNTSFCFLDIRSPGLGDTAMYLCATSRDPGTGEQYFGPGTRLTVT.

On this clone: The sample carries other DNA sequences with the same CDR3. This chain joins TRBV30 and TRBJ2-5, with a possible D match to TRBD1 (5 bases). The CDR3 extends over 12 amino acids. CDR1 and CDR2 from the germline V gene are GTSNPN and SVGIG (reference sequence). V lost 2 bases and J 4 bases, leaving 8 bases between the germline ends. The CDR3 here is CAWSPGSETQYF. Here the CDR3 DNA reads TGTGCCTGGAGTCCAGGGTCAGAGACCCAGTACTTC.

The sample holds one count of this clone. The chain joins TRBV6-2 or TRBV6-3 to TRBJ2-5; 7 bases align to TRBD2. The CDR3 spans 15 residues. Trimming cost V 0 bases and J 5 bases; bases outside gene matches: 6. Germline V gene sequence: CDR1 MNHEY, CDR2 SVGEGT. The CDR3 coding sequence is TGTGCCAGCAGTTACTCTTCTGGTAGCGGGGAGACCCAGTACTTC. Protein sequence: CASSYSSGSGETQYF.

The chain is built from TRBV6-6 and TRBJ2-1; 7 bases map to TRBD2. Germline V gives CDR1 MNHNY, CDR2 SVGAGI (reference sequence). The CDR3 consists of 15 residues. With 2 bases clipped from V and 4 bases from J, the junction kept 5 bases outside the gene matches. CDR3 in amino acids: CASSYGGGPYNEQFF. CDR3 DNA: TGTGCCAGCAGTTACGGCGGGGGACCTTACAATGAGCAGTTCTTC.

J is TRBJ1-2 and V is TRBV5-8; perhaps TRBD1 as D (6 bases). V was cut by 0 bases and J by 7 bases, with 16 bases left in between. Germline V gene data show CDR1 as SGHTS and CDR2 as YDEGEE. The CDR3 runs to 15 residues. The CDR3 nucleotides read TGTGCCAGCAGCTTGGGGGGGCCGGGCCCGAGTGGCTACACCTTC. It translates to CASSLGGPGPSGYTF.

The chain employs TRBV6-5 and TRBJ1-4, with 9 bases aligning to TRBD1. The V gene's germline CDR1 is MNHEY and CDR2 SVGAGI. The V gene end was trimmed by 6 bases and the J gene end by 8 bases; junction bases not matched to a gene: 7. This CDR3 has 14 amino acids. CDR3 protein: CASRSQGAGEKLFF. The CDR3 coding sequence is TGTGCCAGCAGATCACAGGGGGCAGGGGAAAAACTGTTTTTT.

The rearrangement uses TRBV7-2 and TRBJ1-1; TRBD1 matches at 9 bases. Germline V gene sequence: CDR1 SGHTA, CDR2 FQGNSA. V was clipped by 1 base and J by 6 bases; unmatched bases: 0. The CDR3 runs to 13 residues. CDR3 nucleotide sequence: TGTGCCAGCAGCTTAGGACAGGGGGCTGAAGCTTTCTTT. This codes for CASSLGQGAEAFF.

The chain carries TRBV10-3 and TRBJ1-1; the D gene is possibly TRBD1 (6 bases). The CDR3 is made up of 14 amino acids. V dropped 0 bases and J dropped 5 bases, with 10 bases sitting between them. The germline V gene has CDR1 ENHRY and CDR2 SYGVKD. This CDR3 is CAISESGQRTEAFF. CDR3 nucleotides: TGTGCCATCAGTGAGTCGGGACAACGAACTGAAGCTTTCTTT.

The V call is TRBV24-1, the J call TRBJ1-5; no firm D call. Germline CDR1 KGHDR, CDR2 SFDVKD. The CDR3 runs 13 residues. The ends were cut back, 7 bases at V and 4 bases at J, with 10 bases in the middle. The DNA of the CDR3 is TGTGCCACCAGGACGGGGTGTAATCAGCCCCAGCATTTT. Protein sequence: CATRTGCNQPQHF.

The chain combines TRBV6-5 with TRBJ2-1; 7 bases fit TRBD2. CDR1 is MNHEY and CDR2 is SVGAGI in the germline V gene. This CDR3 is built from 15 residues. Trimming took 1 base from V and 3 from J; bases not matched to a gene: 3. In nucleotides, the CDR3 is TGTGCCAGCAGTTACTGGCGGGGGAACTACAATGAGCAGTTCTTC. As protein: CASSYWRGNYNEQFF.

V is TRBV7-2 and J is TRBJ1-2; 9 nucleotides align to TRBD1. Per the germline V gene, CDR1 is SGHTA and CDR2 is FQGNSA. J was trimmed by 8 bases and V by 6 bases; bases with no gene match: 16. The CDR3 consists of 16 residues. In nucleotides, the CDR3 is TGTGCCAGCAGTTCGGGACAGGGAAACGTGGAAGGCGGCTACACCTTC. Protein sequence: CASSSGQGNVEGGYTF.

The chain combines TRBV3-1 (or the pseudogene TRBV3-2) with TRBJ1-2; perhaps TRBD1 as D (6 bases). This CDR3 contains 13 residues. Germline values: CDR1 LGHDT, CDR2 YNNKEL (reference sequence). The V and J ends lost 4 bases and 8 bases respectively, with 14 bases between them. CDR3 nucleotide sequence: TGTGCCAGCAGCCTGGACAGTCTTAGAGGCTACACCTTC. Translating it yields CASSLDSLRGYTF.

In this sample, this clone turned up once. V and J are TRBV5-1 and TRBJ1-1; possible D gene TRBD1, 6 bases. Trimming removed 0 bases from V and 1 base from J, with 10 bases in between. Germline-derived CDR1 and CDR2 are SGHRS and YFSETQ. CDR3 size: 15 residues. CDR3: CASSLVSGANTEAFF. DNA of the CDR3: TGCGCCAGCAGCTTGGTTTCAGGGGCGAACACTGAAGCTTTCTTT.

The chain combines TRBV7-9 with TRBJ2-1; TRBD1 is a possible D gene (6 bases). The V end lost 11 bases, the J end lost 0 bases, and 14 bases lay between the germline ends. The CDR3 length is 14 residues. The germline V gene has CDR1 SEHNR and CDR2 FQNEAQ (reference sequence). This CDR3 is CAGGGPSSYNEQFF. The CDR3 DNA reads as TGTGCCGGTGGGGGCCCCAGCTCCTACAATGAGCAGTTCTTC. Based on the CDR3 plus reference TRBV7-9 and TRBJ2-1, the full variable domain is DTGVSQNPRHKITKRGQNVTFRCDPISEHNRLYWYRQTLGQGPEFLTYFQNEAQLEKSRLLSDRFSAERPKGSFSTLEIQRTEQGDSAMYLCAGGGPSSYNEQFFGPGTRLTVL.

This sequence joins TRBV10-1 and TRBJ1-2; D not certain. Trimming pared 9 bases from V and 4 bases from J, leaving 12 bases between. This CDR3 is 12 amino acids long. In germline, CDR1 is WNHNN, CDR2 SYGVQD (reference sequence). CDR3 sequence (DNA): TGCGCCAGAGAAGGAGGACCCTATGGCTACACCTTC. It specifies CAREGGPYGYTF.

The V call is TRBV18, the J call TRBJ2-1; D is perhaps TRBD2 (6 bases). V gave up 6 bases and J gave up 3 bases, with 12 bases separating them. CDR3 length: 14 amino acids. Per germline, CDR1 KGHSH and CDR2 LQKENI. In nucleotides, the CDR3 is TGTGCCAGCTCCCCAGTGGGGGGCTACAATGAGCAGTTCTTC. Translated, it gives CASSPVGGYNEQFF.

The CDR3 DNA reads as TGTGCCAGCAGTTATCGGCGGGGTCCCCTTCCTGCCGAGCAGTACTTC. Protein sequence: CASSYRRGPLPAEQYF. The chain joins TRBV6-2 or TRBV6-3 to TRBJ2-7, with D perhaps matching TRBD2 (6 bases). The CDR3 contains 16 residues. Germline assignment: CDR1 MNHEY and CDR2 SVGEGT. The germline V and J ends were trimmed by 3 bases and 6 bases, with 21 bases remaining between them.

This chain uses TRBV5-1 with TRBJ2-2; D might be TRBD1 (5 bases). V gave up 2 bases and J gave up 8 bases, with 13 bases separating them. Germline V CDR1 and CDR2: SGHRS, YFSETQ. The CDR3 has 14 amino acids. DNA of the CDR3: TGCGCCAGCAGCTTAGACCACAGGTCGGGGGAGCTGTTTTTT. Protein: CASSLDHRSGELFF.